The 3 T cell receptor beta chains given below trace back to one sample, sequenced in a study of T cells in Graves' hyperthyroidism and ophthalmopathy (dated by TCRdb to between 2018 and 2021). The library came from multiplex PCR. TCRdb lists the instrument as Illumina HiSeq 2000. TCR beta CDR3 regions were amplified from RNA transcripts. The first round of RT-PCR for the TCR CDR3 was performed with the HTBI primer set and the Qiagen OneStep RT-PCR kit. TCRdb reprocessed the public reads (quality trimming at Q25 with fastp, clone calling with MiXCR) and kept in-frame beta chains. Duplicate CDR3 protein sequences are folded into a single record with the most common DNA and genes. The sample includes roughly 380,000 distinct CDR3 sequences, with roughly an eighth observed a single time. Approximately 5.3% of the sample comes from the top ten. The sequenced sample was blood. The source is a woman aged 18-35 years with Graves' hyperthyroidism.

A word on this clonotype: One base away lies a much larger clone, so this may be a sequencing read error. The genes are TRBV20-1 and TRBJ2-1, with D tentatively TRBD1 (6 bases). The J call is uncertain, as TRBJ2-7 better fits the DNA end. CDR1 is DFQATT and CDR2 is SNEGSKA in the germline V gene (reference sequence). The length of the CDR3 is 13 residues. The DNA of the CDR3 is TGCAGCCCAAGTGGGCTGAGGGACAATGAGCAGTACTTC. Translating it yields CSPSGLRDNEQYF.

This clonotype has at least ten counts. The chain carries TRBV20-1 and TRBJ1-3, with D hard to call. Deletions cut 5 bases from V and 0 bases from J, with 5 bases between. This CDR3 has 12 amino acids. The germline V gene encodes CDR1 DFQATT and CDR2 SNEGSKA (reference sequence). CDR3 coding DNA: TGCAGTGCTTGGGTCTCTGGAAACACCATATATTTT. Protein sequence: CSAWVSGNTIYF.

The genes are TRBV5-4 and TRBJ2-2; D perhaps matches TRBD2 (5 bases). V gave up 2 bases and J gave up 5 bases, with 10 bases separating them. This CDR3 region has 14 residues. CDR1 is SGHNT and CDR2 is YYREEE in the germline V gene (reference sequence). For the CDR3, the DNA is TGTGCCAGCAGCTTCTCTAGCCGTACCGGGGAGCTGTTTTTT. Its translation is CASSFSSRTGELFF. The full variable domain, rest sourced from reference TRBV5-4 and TRBJ2-2, is ETGVTQSPTHLIKTRGQQVTLRCSSQSGHNTVSWYQQALGQGPQFIFQYYREEENGRGNFPPRFSGLQFPNYSSELNVNALELDDSALYLCASSFSSRTGELFFGEGSRLTVL.